The present T cell receptor (beta chain) was sequenced within a study of CXCR3-negative and CXCR3-positive naive CD8 T cells. Notes on this clonotype: Its antigen is unknown.

Libraries of TRB cDNA were made by 5' RACE and carried UMIs. Using the 5' RACE reads, TCRdb records one entry per CDR3 protein without DNA. The sample's table shows tens of thousands of distinct CDR3 sequences. Overall study findings and caveats: The majority of assays used fresh PBMCs, and CXCR3 expression partially decreased after cryopreservation. When CXCR3-positive naive cells were set against CXCR3-negative naive cells, the former had more hydrophobic TRB CDR3s. Naive CXCR3-positive and CXCR3-negative cells shared similar TRBV-TRBJ usage, unlike memory cells.

CDR3 size: 16 residues. Germline V gene lookup returns CDR1 MDHEN and CDR2 SYDVKM. This TCR was sampled from a human donor in good health. Some clones in this sample may be carry-over from other donors' samples. Sequences were obtained from naive CXCR3+ CD8+ T cells from blood. Subset reported: CD45RO-CCR7+CD27+CD95- naive CD8+ T cells expressing CXCR3 (TNR3+). The rearrangement joins TRBV28 to TRBJ1-5. CDR3: CASSPTRYRSNQPQHF.